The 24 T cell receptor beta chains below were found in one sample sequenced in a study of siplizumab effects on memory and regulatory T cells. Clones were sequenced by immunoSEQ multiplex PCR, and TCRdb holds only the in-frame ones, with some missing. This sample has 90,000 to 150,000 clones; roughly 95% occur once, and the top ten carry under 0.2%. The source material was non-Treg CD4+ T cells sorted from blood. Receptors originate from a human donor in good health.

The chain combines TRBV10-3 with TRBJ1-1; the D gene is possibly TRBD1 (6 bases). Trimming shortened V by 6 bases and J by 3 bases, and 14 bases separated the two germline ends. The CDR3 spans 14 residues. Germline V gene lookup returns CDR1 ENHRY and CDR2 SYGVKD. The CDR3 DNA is TGTGCCATCAGCGGGGCGGGGGGGCACACTGAAGCTTTCTTT. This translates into CAISGAGGHTEAFF.

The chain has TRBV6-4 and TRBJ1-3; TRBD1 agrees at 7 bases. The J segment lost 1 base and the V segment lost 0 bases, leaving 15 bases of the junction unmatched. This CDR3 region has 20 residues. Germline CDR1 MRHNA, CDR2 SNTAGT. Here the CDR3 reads CASSDSGEGASGRSGNTIYF. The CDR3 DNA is TGTGCCAGCAGTGACTCGGGGGAGGGGGCCTCCGGCCGTTCTGGAAACACCATATATTTT.

The CDR3 region is CASSLKRVGEQFF. DNA for the CDR3: TGTGCCAGCAGCCTCAAGCGGGTAGGGGAGCAGTTCTTC. The rearrangement uses TRBV7-2 and TRBJ2-1; weak D call: TRBD2 (6 bases). The CDR3 length is 13 residues. The germline V gene encodes CDR1 SGHTA and CDR2 FQGNSA. The V end was cut by 5 bases, the J end by 10 bases, with 15 bases between.

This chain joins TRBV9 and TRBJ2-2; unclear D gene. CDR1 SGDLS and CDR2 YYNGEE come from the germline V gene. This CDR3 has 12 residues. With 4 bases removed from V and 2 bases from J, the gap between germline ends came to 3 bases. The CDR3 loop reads CASSLNTGELFF. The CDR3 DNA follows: TGTGCCAGCAGCTTAAACACCGGGGAGCTGTTTTTT.

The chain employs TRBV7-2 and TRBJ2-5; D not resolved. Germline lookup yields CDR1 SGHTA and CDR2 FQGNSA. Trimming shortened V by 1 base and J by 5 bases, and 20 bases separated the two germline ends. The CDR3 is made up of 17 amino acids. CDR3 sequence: CASSLGWQTQFRETQYF. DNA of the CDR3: TGTGCCAGCAGCTTAGGTTGGCAGACCCAATTCCGGGAGACCCAGTACTTC.

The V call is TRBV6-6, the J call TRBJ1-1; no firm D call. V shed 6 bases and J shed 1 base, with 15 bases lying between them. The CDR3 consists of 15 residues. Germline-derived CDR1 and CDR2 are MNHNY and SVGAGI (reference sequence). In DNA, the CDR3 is TGTGCCAGCAGATATAGACAAGGCCAGAACACTGAAGCTTTCTTT. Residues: CASRYRQGQNTEAFF.

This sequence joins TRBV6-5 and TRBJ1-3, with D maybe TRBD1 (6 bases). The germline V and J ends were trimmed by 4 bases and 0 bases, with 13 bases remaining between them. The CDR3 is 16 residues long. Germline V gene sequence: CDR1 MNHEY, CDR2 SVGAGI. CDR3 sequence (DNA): TGTGCCAGCAGTTTACAGGGAACCTTCTCTGGAAACACCATATATTTT. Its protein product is CASSLQGTFSGNTIYF.

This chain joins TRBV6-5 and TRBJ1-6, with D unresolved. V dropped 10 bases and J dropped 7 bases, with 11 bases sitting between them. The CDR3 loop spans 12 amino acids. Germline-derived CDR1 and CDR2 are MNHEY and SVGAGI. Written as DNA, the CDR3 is TGTGCCACCAAACCCGGGAATTCACCCCTCCACTTT. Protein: CATKPGNSPLHF.

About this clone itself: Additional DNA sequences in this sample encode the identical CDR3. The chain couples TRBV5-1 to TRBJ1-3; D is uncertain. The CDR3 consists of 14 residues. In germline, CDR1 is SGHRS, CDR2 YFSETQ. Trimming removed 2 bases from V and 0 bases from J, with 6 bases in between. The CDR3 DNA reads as TGCGCCAGCAGCTTAGGAAACTCTGGAAACACCATATATTTT. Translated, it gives CASSLGNSGNTIYF.

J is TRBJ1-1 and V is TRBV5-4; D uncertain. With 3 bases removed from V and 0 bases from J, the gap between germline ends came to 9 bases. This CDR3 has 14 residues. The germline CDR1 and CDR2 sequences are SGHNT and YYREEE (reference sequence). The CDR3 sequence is CASSSIQMNTEAFF. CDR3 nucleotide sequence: TGTGCCAGCAGCTCCATTCAGATGAACACTGAAGCTTTCTTT.

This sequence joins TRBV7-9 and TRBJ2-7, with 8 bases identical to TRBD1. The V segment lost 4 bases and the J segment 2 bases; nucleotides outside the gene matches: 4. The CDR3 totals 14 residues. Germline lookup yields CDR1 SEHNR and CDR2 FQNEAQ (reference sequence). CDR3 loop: CASSSGTGTYEQYF. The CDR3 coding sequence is TGTGCCAGCAGCTCCGGGACAGGTACCTACGAGCAGTACTTC.

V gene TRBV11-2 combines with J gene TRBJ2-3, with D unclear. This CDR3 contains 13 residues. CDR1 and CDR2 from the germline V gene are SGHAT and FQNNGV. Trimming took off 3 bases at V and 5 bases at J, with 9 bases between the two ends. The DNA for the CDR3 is TGTGCCAGCAGCTTTGCAGAACGAGATACGCAGTATTTT. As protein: CASSFAERDTQYF.

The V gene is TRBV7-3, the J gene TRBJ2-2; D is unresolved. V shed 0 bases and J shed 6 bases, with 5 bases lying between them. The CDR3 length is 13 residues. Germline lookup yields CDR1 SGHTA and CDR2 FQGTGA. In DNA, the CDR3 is TGTGCCAGCAGCTTAACTGGGGCCGGGGAGCTGTTTTTT. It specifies CASSLTGAGELFF.

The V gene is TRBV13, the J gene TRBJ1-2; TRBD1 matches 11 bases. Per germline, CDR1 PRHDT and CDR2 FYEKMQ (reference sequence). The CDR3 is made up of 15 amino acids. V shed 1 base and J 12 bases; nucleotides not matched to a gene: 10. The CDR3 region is CASSLARTGGIVNTF. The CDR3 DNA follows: TGTGCCAGCAGCTTAGCACGGACAGGGGGCATTGTCAACACCTTC. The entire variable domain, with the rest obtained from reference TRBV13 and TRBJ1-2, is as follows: AAGVIQSPRHLIKEKRETATLKCYPIPRHDTVYWYQQGPGQDPQFLISFYEKMQSDKGSIPDRFSAQQFSDYHSELNMSSLELGDSALYFCASSLARTGGIVNTFGSGTRLTVV.

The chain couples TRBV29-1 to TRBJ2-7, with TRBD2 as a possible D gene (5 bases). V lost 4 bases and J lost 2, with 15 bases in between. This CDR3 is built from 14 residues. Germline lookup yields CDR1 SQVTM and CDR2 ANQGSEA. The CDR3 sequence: CSVVIGLSTYEQYF. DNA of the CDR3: TGCAGCGTTGTCATAGGACTCAGTACCTACGAGCAGTACTTC.

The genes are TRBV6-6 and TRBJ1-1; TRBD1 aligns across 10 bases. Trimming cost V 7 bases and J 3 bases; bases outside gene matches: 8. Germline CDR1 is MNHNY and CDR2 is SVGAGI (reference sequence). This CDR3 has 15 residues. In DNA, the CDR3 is TGTGCCAGCAAAACCGGGACAGGGGCGGACACTGAAGCTTTCTTT. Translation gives CASKTGTGADTEAFF.

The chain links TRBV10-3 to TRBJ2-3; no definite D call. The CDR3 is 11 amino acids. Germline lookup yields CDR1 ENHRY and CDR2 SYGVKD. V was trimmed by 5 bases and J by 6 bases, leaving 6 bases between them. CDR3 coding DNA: TGTGCCATCAGTAATACCGATACGCAGTATTTT. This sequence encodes CAISNTDTQYF.

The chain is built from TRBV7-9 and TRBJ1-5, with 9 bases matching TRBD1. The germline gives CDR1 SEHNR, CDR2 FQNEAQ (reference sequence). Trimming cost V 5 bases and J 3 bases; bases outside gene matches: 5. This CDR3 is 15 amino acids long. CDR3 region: CASSPGTGPNQPQHF. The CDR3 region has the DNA TGTGCCAGCAGCCCCGGGACAGGGCCCAATCAGCCCCAGCATTTT.

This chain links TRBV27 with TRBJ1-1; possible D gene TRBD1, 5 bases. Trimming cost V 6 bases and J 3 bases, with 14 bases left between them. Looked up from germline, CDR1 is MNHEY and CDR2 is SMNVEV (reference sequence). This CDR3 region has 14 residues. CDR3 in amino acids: CASRGRKGDTEAFF. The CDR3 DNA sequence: TGTGCCAGCAGGGGTCGTAAAGGGGACACTGAAGCTTTCTTT.

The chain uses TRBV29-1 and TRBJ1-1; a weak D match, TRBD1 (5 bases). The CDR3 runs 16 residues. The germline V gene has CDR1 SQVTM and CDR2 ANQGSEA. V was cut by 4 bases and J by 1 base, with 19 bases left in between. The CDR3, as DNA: TGCAGCGTTGGGCGAGGGGCGACCGGCTCGAACACTGAAGCTTTCTTT. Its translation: CSVGRGATGSNTEAFF.

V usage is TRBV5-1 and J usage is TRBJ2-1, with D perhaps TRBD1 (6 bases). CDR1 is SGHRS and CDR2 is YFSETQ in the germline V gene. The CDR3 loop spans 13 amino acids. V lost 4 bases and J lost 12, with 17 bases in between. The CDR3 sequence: CASSLRDTDRQFF. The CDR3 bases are TGCGCCAGCAGCCTTAGGGACACCGATAGGCAGTTCTTC.

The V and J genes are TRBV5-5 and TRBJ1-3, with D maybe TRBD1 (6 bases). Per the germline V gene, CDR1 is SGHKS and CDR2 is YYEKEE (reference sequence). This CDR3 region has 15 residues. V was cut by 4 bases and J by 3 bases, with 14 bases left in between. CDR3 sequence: CASSLQGMGGNTIYF. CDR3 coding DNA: TGTGCCAGCAGCCTACAGGGTATGGGTGGAAACACCATATATTTT. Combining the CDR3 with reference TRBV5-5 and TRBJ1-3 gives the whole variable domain DAGVTQSPTHLIKTRGQQVTLRCSPISGHKSVSWYQQVLGQGPQFIFQYYEKEERGRGNFPDRFSARQFPNYSSELNVNALLLGDSALYLCASSLQGMGGNTIYFGEGSWLTVV.

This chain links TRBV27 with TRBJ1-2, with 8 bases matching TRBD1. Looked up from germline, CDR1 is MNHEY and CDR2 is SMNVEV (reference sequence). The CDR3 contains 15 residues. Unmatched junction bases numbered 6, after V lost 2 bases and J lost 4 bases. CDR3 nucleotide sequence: TGTGCCAGCAGTTTACAACACGACAGGGGCTATGGCTACACCTTC. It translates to CASSLQHDRGYGYTF.

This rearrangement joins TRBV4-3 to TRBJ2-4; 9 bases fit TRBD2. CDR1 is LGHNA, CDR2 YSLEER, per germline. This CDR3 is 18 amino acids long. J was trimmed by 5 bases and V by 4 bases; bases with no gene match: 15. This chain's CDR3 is CASSPQGRGGGVENIQYF. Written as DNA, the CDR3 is TGCGCCAGCAGCCCCCAGGGGCGGGGGGGCGGAGTGGAAAACATTCAGTACTTC.